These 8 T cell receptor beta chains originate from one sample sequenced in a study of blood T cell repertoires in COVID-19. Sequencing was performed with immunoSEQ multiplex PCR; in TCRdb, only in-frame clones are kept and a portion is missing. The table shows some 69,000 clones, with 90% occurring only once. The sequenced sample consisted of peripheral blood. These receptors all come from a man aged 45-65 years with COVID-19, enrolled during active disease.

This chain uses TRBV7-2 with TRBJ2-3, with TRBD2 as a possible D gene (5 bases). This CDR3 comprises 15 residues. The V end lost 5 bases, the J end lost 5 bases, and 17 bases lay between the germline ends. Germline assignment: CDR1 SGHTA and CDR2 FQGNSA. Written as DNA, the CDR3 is TGTGCCAGCAGCATATCTAGCCGGGGAATAGATACGCAGTATTTT. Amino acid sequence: CASSISSRGIDTQYF.

CDR3 nucleotide sequence: TGTGCCAGCAGCTTAGAAACCGGCTCTGGAAACACCATATATTTT. Translating it yields CASSLETGSGNTIYF. The rearrangement joins TRBV7-2 to TRBJ1-3; D gene ambiguous. The CDR3 loop spans 15 amino acids. The germline gives CDR1 SGHTA, CDR2 FQGNSA. V lost 1 base and J 0 bases, leaving 7 bases between the germline ends.

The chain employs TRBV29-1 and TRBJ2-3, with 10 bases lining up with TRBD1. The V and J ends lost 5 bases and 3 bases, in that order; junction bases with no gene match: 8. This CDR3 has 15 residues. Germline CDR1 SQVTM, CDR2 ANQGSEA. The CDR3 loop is CSVTRTGGLTDTQYF. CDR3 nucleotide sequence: TGCAGCGTTACCAGGACAGGGGGTTTGACAGATACGCAGTATTTT.

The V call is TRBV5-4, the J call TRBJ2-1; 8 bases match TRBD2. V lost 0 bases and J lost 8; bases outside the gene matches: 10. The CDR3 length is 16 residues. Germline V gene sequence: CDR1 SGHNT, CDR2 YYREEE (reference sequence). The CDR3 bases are TGTGCCAGCAGCTTGGCCAGGAGCGGGAGTACCCATGAGCAGTTCTTC. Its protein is CASSLARSGSTHEQFF.

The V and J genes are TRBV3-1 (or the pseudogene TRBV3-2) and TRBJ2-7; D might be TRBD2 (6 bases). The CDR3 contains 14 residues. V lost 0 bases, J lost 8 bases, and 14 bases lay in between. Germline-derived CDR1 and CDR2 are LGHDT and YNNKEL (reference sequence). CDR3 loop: CASSQDGGFTKQYF. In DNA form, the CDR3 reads TGTGCCAGCAGCCAAGATGGGGGGTTTACGAAGCAGTACTTC.

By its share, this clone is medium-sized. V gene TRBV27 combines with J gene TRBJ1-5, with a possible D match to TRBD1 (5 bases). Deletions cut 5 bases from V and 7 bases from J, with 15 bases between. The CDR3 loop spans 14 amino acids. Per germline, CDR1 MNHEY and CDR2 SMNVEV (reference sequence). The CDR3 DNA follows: TGTGCCAGCAGTCCCGATCGGGGGAGGCAGCCCCAGCATTTT. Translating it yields CASSPDRGRQPQHF.

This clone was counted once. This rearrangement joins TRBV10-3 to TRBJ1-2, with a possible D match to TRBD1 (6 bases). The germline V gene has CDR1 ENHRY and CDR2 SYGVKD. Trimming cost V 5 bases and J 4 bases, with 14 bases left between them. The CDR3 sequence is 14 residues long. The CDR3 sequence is CAISSIGTSYGYTF. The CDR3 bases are TGTGCCATCAGTTCAATCGGGACAAGCTATGGCTACACCTTC.

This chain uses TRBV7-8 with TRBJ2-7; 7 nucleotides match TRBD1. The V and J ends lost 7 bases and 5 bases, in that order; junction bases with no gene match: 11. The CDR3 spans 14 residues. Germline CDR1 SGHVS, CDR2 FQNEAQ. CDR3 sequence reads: CASTYGDRDHEQYF. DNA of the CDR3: TGTGCCAGCACGTACGGTGACAGGGACCACGAGCAGTACTTC.